This TCR beta chain was sequenced during a study of T cell clonotyping in hematopoietic cell transplantation. Details on this clone: What it binds is unknown.

General study results and limits: Broader posttransplant TCR repertoire diversity was predicted by graft donor and pretransplant recipient Inverse Simpson Index values. Pathologically expanded recipient clonotypes increased progressively from day 30 to day 180 as diversity fell. Cells were unsorted, so CD4 and CD8 contributions were not separated.

Profiled with immunoSEQ multiplex PCR; TCRdb holds only in-frame clones, not every one. Of over 9,500 clones in the sample, 65% to 80% were seen once. Recipients were bled about 28 days pretransplant and at posttransplant days 30, 100, 180. The sequences come from peripheral blood mononuclear cells, collected 180 days after allogeneic stem cell transplant. The TCR was taken from a male patient over 55 who had an allogeneic stem cell transplant from an unrelated donor, so the T cells may come from the graft donor. Some clones in this sample may be carry-over from other donors' samples.

CDR3 DNA: TGTGCCAGCAGTTTATGGGGCTCACCCCTCCACTTT. Its translation is CASSLWGSPLHF. This chain links TRBV27 with TRBJ1-6; D may be TRBD1 (5 bases). Trimming pared 1 base from V and 10 bases from J, leaving 5 bases between. In germline, CDR1 is MNHEY, CDR2 SMNVEV (reference sequence). The CDR3 consists of 12 residues.